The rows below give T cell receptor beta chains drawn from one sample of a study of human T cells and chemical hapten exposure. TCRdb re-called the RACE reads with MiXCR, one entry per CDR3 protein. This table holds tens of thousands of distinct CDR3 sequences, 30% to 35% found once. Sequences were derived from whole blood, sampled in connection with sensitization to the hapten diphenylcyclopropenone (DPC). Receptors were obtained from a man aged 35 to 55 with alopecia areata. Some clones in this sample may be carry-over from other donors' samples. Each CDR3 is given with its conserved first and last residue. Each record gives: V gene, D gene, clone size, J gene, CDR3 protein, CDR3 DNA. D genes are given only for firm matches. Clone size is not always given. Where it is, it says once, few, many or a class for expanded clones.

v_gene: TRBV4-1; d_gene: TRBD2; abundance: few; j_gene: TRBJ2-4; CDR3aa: CASSQDRTSGRAGYF; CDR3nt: TGCGCCAGCAGCCAAGATCGGACTAGCGGGAGGGCCGGTTACTTC
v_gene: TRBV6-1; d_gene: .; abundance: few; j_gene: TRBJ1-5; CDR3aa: CASSATAGDQPQHF; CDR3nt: TGTGCCAGCAGTGCCACCGCAGGGGATCAGCCCCAGCATTTT
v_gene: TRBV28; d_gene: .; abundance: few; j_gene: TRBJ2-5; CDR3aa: CASTPGAEETQYF; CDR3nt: TGTGCCAGCACCCCAGGTGCCGAAGAGACCCAGTACTTC
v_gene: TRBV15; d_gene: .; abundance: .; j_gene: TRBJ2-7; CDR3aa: CATSTNLWGSREQYF; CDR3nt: TGTGCCACCAGCACCAACTTGTGGGGTTCGCGGGAGCAGTACTTC
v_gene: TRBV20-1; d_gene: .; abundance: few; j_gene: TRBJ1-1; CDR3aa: CSARVNRNTEAFF; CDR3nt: TGCAGTGCTAGAGTGAATCGGAACACTGAAGCTTTCTTT
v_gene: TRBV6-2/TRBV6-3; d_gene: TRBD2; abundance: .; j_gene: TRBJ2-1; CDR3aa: CASSRGLAGAAYNEHFF; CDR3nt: TGTGCCAGCAGCCGGGGACTAGCGGGAGCGGCATACAATGAGCATTTCTTC
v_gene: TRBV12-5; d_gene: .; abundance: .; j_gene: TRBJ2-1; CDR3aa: CASGPGGQPQVQFF; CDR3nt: TGTGCTAGTGGTCCCGGAGGGCAACCCCAGGTGCAGTTCTTC
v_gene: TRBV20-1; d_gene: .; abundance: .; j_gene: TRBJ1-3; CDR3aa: CSARGAGNTIYF; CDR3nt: TGCAGTGCTAGGGGAGCCGGAAACACCATATATTTT
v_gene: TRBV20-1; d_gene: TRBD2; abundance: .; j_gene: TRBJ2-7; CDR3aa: CSARYIAGVGNYEQYF; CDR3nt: TGCAGTGCTCGCTATATCGCGGGAGTAGGTAACTACGAGCAGTACTTC
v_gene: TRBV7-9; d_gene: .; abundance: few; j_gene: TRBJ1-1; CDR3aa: CASSLAEVPTEAFF; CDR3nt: TGTGCCAGCAGCTTAGCCGAGGTACCCACTGAAGCTTTCTTT
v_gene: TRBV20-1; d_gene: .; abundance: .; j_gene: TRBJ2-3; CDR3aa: CSVFTQDTQYF; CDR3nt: TGCAGTGTGTTCACACAAGATACGCAGTATTTT
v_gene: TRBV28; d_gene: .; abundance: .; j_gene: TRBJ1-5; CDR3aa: CASSHRPNQPQHF; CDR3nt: TGTGCCAGCAGCCACCGCCCCAATCAGCCCCAGCATTTT
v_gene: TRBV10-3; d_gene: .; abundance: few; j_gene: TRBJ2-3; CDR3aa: CAISWGDTDTQYF; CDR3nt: TGTGCCATCAGCTGGGGGGACACAGATACGCAGTATTTT
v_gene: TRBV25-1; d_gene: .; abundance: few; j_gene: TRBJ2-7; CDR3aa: CASSEFYEQYF; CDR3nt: TGTGCCAGCAGTGAATTCTACGAGCAGTACTTC
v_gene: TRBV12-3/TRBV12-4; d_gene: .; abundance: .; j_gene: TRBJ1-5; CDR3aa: CASSSRGTGVNQPQHF; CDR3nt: TGTGCCAGCAGTTCAAGGGGGACCGGGGTAAATCAGCCCCAGCATTTT
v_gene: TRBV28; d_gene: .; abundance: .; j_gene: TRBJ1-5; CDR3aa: CASRRTGISNQPQHF; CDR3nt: TGTGCCAGCAGGAGAACAGGGATTAGCAATCAGCCCCAGCATTTT
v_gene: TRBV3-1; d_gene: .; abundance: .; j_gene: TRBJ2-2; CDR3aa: CASSQGTAGELFF; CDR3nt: TGTGCCAGCAGCCAGGGGACGGCCGGGGAGCTGTTTTTT
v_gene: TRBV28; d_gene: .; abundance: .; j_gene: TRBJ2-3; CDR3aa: CASSSQTGRGTDTQYF; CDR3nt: TGTGCCAGCAGTTCCCAGACAGGGAGGGGGACAGATACGCAGTATTTT
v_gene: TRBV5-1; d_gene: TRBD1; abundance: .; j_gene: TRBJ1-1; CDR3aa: CASSLAKGATYTEAFF; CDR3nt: TGCGCCAGCAGCTTGGCCAAGGGGGCAACTTACACTGAAGCTTTCTTT
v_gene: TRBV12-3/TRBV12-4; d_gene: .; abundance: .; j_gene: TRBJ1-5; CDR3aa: CASSLVAGTNSNQPQHF; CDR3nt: TGTGCCAGCAGTTTAGTGGCAGGAACTAATAGCAATCAGCCCCAGCATTTT
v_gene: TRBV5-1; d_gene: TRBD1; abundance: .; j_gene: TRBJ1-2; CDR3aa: CASSPGQGFYGYTF; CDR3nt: TGCGCCAGCAGCCCGGGACAGGGATTCTATGGCTACACCTTC
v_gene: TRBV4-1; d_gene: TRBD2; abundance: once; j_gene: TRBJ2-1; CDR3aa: CASSQERLAGNNEQFF; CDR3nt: TGCGCCAGCAGCCAAGAGAGGCTAGCGGGGAACAATGAGCAGTTCTTC
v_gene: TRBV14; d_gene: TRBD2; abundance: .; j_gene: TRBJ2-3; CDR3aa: CASSPQRLAGVGTDTQYF; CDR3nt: TGTGCCAGCAGCCCCCAACGGCTAGCGGGAGTAGGCACAGATACGCAGTATTTT